A selection of T cell receptor beta chains follows, all from one sample in a study of cytomegalovirus exposure and HLA in healthy donors. This table comes from immunoSEQ multiplex PCR, and its TCRdb copy is limited to in-frame clones, with some not included. The table records under 120,000 clones, about 83% of them present only once. Input material: PBMCs. The origin of the receptors is a female donor in good health and CMV-seropositive. Both conserved end residues are part of each CDR3. D genes are given only for firm matches. Not all rows give a size; the values are once, few, many and, for expanded clones, a class.

TRBD2	TRBV11-2	NA	TRBJ2-4	CASSLGAGGRQNIQYF	TGTGCCAGCAGCTTAGGAGCGGGAGGTAGACAAAACATTCAGTACTTC
TRBD1	TRBV7-2	NA	TRBJ2-3	CATKGDRGRDTQYF	TGTGCCACTAAGGGGGACAGGGGTAGAGATACGCAGTATTTT
NA	TRBV2	NA	TRBJ1-1	CASSVSDPGITEAFF	TGTGCCAGCAGTGTTTCGGATCCGGGGATTACTGAAGCTTTCTTT
TRBD1	TRBV15	once	TRBJ2-7	CATSREGTGYEQYF	TGTGCCACCAGCAGAGAGGGGACAGGTTACGAGCAGTACTTC
NA	TRBV11-2	NA	TRBJ2-3	CASSLDGATSTDTQYF	TGTGCCAGCAGCTTAGATGGAGCGACGAGCACAGATACGCAGTATTTT
TRBD1	TRBV7-4	few	TRBJ1-6	CASSSGRDREFSPLHF	TGTGCCAGCAGCTCGGGACGGGACAGGGAATTCTCACCCCTCCACTTT
NA	TRBV5-1	once	TRBJ1-1	CASSRGEDSLNTEAFF	TGCGCCAGCAGCCGGGGGGAGGACAGCCTGAACACTGAAGCTTTCTTT
NA	TRBV4-1	once	TRBJ1-2	CASSQDRDNYGYTF	TGCGCCAGCAGCCAAGACAGGGATAACTATGGCTACACCTTC
TRBD1	TRBV4-1	NA	TRBJ1-2	CASSPDRANYGYTF	TGCGCCAGCAGCCCAGACAGGGCTAACTATGGCTACACCTTC
NA	TRBV6-1	NA	TRBJ2-5	CASNTGNQETQYF	TGTGCCAGCAATACCGGGAACCAAGAGACCCAGTACTTC
NA	TRBV18	once	TRBJ2-7	CASSPPRAGEQYF	TGTGCCAGCTCACCACCCCGAGCTGGCGAGCAGTACTTC
TRBD1	TRBV27	NA	TRBJ2-1	CASSKGQGHNEQFF	TGTGCCAGCAGTAAGGGACAGGGCCACAATGAGCAGTTCTTC
NA	TRBV5-4	NA	TRBJ1-5	CASSNYRDSGPQHF	TGTGCCAGCAGCAATTACAGGGATTCAGGGCCCCAGCATTTT
TRBD2	TRBV10-1	NA	TRBJ2-1	CASSPGLAGGWGEQFF	TGCGCCAGCAGCCCGGGACTAGCGGGAGGATGGGGTGAGCAGTTCTTC
NA	TRBV7-9	NA	TRBJ1-3	CASSTNGASGNTIYF	TGTGCCAGCAGCACTAACGGAGCCTCTGGAAACACCATATATTTT
TRBD1	TRBV9	NA	TRBJ1-2	CASSVAGGLSGYTF	TGTGCCAGCAGCGTAGCAGGGGGTTTATCTGGCTACACCTTC
TRBD2	TRBV5-1	NA	TRBJ2-5	CASKGTSGQETQYF	TGCGCCAGCAAGGGGACTAGCGGACAAGAGACCCAGTACTTC
NA	TRBV27	NA	TRBJ2-6	CASSPRTLSGANVLTF	TGTGCCAGCAGTCCTCGGACTCTCTCTGGGGCCAACGTCCTGACTTTC
NA	TRBV2	once	TRBJ2-7	CASSKRGEQYF	TGTGCCAGCAGTAAACGGGGAGAGCAGTACTTC
TRBD1	TRBV5-4	NA	TRBJ2-3	CASSLQGSDTQYF	TGTGCCAGCAGCTTACAGGGGTCTGATACGCAGTATTTT
NA	TRBV7-8	NA	TRBJ2-7	CASSSGHRSYEQYF	TGTGCCAGCAGCTCGGGACACCGGTCCTACGAGCAGTACTTC
TRBD1	TRBV5-1	NA	TRBJ2-7	CASSLETGGLYEQYF	TGCGCCAGCAGCTTGGAAACAGGGGGCCTCTACGAGCAGTACTTC
NA	TRBV19	NA	TRBJ2-7	CASSEQDGATEQYF	TGTGCCAGTAGTGAACAGGACGGAGCGACCGAGCAGTACTTC
NA	TRBV2	once	TRBJ2-6	CASTGSYSGANVLTF	TGTGCCAGCACTGGTAGTTACTCTGGGGCCAACGTCCTGACTTTC
NA	TRBV15	NA	TRBJ1-5	CATSRDQENQPQHF	TGTGCCACCAGCAGAGATCAGGAAAATCAGCCCCAGCATTTT
NA	TRBV9	NA	TRBJ2-1	CASSVQDYNEQFF	TGTGCCAGCAGCGTGCAGGACTACAATGAGCAGTTCTTC